This T cell receptor beta chain was documented in a study of naive and memory T cell subsets. Notes on the study in general: Especially in CD8 cells, naive repertoires contained a few larger clonotypes, possibly CD45RA-re-expressing memory cells. Over 90% of naive TCR sequences appeared only once, unlike memory subsets.

CDR3 size: 18 residues. An equimolar mix of two oligonucleotides served as the beta constant-region primer for TRBC1 and TRBC2. Nested alpha and beta constant-region primers with the SP2 primer drove four PCR rounds on ligated cDNA. TCRdb reprocessed the UMI-ligation and nested PCR reads via MiXCR and lists one record per CDR3 protein. Found here are around 160,000 distinct CDR3 sequences, over 20% of them singletons; the top ten hold 0.1% to 0.11%. About this clonotype itself: Its antigen remains unidentified.

The receptor was derived from a human donor in good health. Sample: naive CD4+ T cells from blood. The J gene is TRBJ1-1, the V gene TRBV21-1; the table's D call, TRBD1, was not checked against the DNA. TRBV21-1 is a pseudogene. The CDR3 sequence: CASNSKRGTGDRVTEAFF. The CDR3 region has the DNA TGTGCCAGCAACAGCAAGAGAGGAACAGGGGACCGGGTCACTGAAGCTTTCTTT.